This entry describes one T cell receptor beta chain. In the original workflow: For nucleated cells, counts were estimated from reference gene primer amplification. The repertoire was sequenced with immunoSEQ multiplex PCR; TCRdb's copy has only in-frame clones and lacks some. The V and J calls and clone size come from that table; D and trimming were worked out from the DNA. This sample yields roughly 70,000 clones, of which roughly 80% are seen a single time; 4.8% belongs to the top ten. The data are from a study of blood T cell repertoires in COVID-19. Study information: Samples came from the United States, Italy and Spain, spanning acute and convalescent COVID-19. PBMCs, B-cell-depleted T cells, or T cells were the source of the cDNA or gDNA that made up the material.

From germline, CDR1 is DFQATT and CDR2 SNEGSKA (reference sequence). The CDR3 runs to 11 residues. V gave up 6 bases and J gave up 6 bases, with 11 bases separating them. Sequenced sample: peripheral blood. This receptor was taken from a woman of 80 years or more with active or convalescent COVID-19. This chain uses TRBV20-1 with TRBJ2-5, with D perhaps TRBD2 (5 bases). CDR3: CSAAGVQTQYF. The CDR3 region has the DNA TGCAGTGCGGCCGGGGTACAGACCCAGTACTTC.